This T cell receptor (beta chain) was recorded in a study of OX40 agonist ivuxolimab in advanced cancers. Study in general: Patients were dosed intravenously with ivuxolimab at 0.01 to 10 mg/kg every 2 weeks. General observations from the study: CD8+ T cells (on average) carried more expanded clones than CD4+ T cells.

Sequencing was performed with immunoSEQ multiplex PCR; in TCRdb, only in-frame clones are kept and a portion is missing. The repertoire includes under 40,000 clones, over 60% of them detected once, and 12% sits in the top ten. The CDR3 length is 14 residues. Germline assignment: CDR1 SGHTA and CDR2 FQGNSA. V was clipped by 6 bases and J by 3 bases, with 15 bases between them. Of note for this clone: Its specificity is not known.

Material: CD4+ or CD8+ T cells sorted from blood, obtained in a trial of the OX40 agonist ivuxolimab. The V gene is TRBV7-2, the J gene TRBJ2-7; TRBD1 or TRBD2 may be the D gene (6 bases each). The TCR comes from an adult with an advanced solid tumor such as melanoma, head and neck, liver or kidney cancer. The CDR3 sequence is CASRGGTEYYEQYF. In DNA form, the CDR3 reads TGTGCCAGCAGAGGGGGGACTGAATACTACGAGCAGTACTTC.